This T cell receptor (beta chain) derives from a study of T-cell reconstitution after alpha-beta-depleted transplantation in children. Germline V gene lookup returns CDR1 SGHRS and CDR2 YFSETQ. The CDR3 covers 14 residues. The V gene lost 1 base and the J gene lost 7 bases, with 11 bases spanning the gap. Unique molecular identifiers were built into the TCRbeta library. TCRdb called the PCR reads again in MiXCR, with one record for every CDR3 protein. The sample yields about 460,000 distinct CDR3 sequences, over 9.5% seen once. The rearrangement links TRBV5-1 to TRBJ2-2; D call uncertain. The receptor was isolated from a female patient aged 2 to 10 who had a stem cell transplant for aplastic anemia, so the T cells may come from the graft donor. Sequencing used PBMCs, mostly from graft donor cells, obtained 180 days after TCRalphabeta/CD19-depleted stem cell transplant. DNA of the CDR3: TGCGCCAGCAGCTTGAATCTAGGAAACGGGGAGCTGTTTTTT. It encodes CASSLNLGNGELFF. Combining the CDR3 with reference TRBV5-1 and TRBJ2-2 gives the whole variable domain KAGVTQTPRYLIKTRGQQVTLSCSPISGHRSVSWYQQTPGQGLQFLFEYFSETQRNKGNFPGRFSGRQFSNSRSEMNVSTLELGDSALYLCASSLNLGNGELFFGEGSRLTVL.